The clone carrying this T cell receptor beta chain was recorded only once. Antigen unknown. This entry comes from a study of cytomegalovirus exposure and HLA in healthy donors. Study outcomes and limitations: The authors enumerated some 170 TCR beta chains as linked to cytomegalovirus. In an earlier analysis, about 87% or about 30%: the productive usage of most TCR beta V segments.

With 60 Vbeta and 13 Jbeta primers, the PCR was carried out. Profiled with immunoSEQ multiplex PCR; TCRdb holds only in-frame clones, not every one. Among roughly 99,000 clones listed, roughly 80% were seen once. CDR1 MGHRA and CDR2 YSYEKL come from the germline V gene. CDR3 length equals 15 residues. V trimming: 1 base; J trimming: 4 bases; junction bases outside the gene matches: 2. The rearrangement joins TRBV4-1 to TRBJ1-2; 11 nucleotides line up with TRBD1. The sequence came from a man younger than 45 in good health and CMV-seronegative. The sample consisted of PBMCs. This chain's CDR3 is CASSQVGTGGYGYTF. As DNA, the CDR3 is TGCGCCAGCAGCCAAGTTGGGACAGGGGGCTATGGCTACACCTTC.